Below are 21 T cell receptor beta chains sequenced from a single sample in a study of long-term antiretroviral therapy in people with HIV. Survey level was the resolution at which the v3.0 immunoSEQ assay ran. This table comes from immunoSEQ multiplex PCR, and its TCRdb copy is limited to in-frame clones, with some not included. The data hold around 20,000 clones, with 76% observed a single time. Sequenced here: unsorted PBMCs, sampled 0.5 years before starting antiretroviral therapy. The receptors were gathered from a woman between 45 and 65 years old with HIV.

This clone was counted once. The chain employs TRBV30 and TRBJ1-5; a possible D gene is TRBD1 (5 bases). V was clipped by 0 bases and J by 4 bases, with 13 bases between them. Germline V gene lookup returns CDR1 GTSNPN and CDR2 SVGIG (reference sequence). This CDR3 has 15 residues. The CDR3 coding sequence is TGTGCCTGGAGTGTACGGGGCAGGTTAAATCAGCCCCAGCATTTT. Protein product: CAWSVRGRLNQPQHF.

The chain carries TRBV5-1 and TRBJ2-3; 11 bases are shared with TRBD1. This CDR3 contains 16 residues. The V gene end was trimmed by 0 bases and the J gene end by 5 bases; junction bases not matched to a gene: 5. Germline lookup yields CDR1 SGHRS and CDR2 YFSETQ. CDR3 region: CASSLEAGQGGDTQYF. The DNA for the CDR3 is TGCGCCAGCAGCTTGGAGGCGGGACAGGGGGGAGATACGCAGTATTTT.

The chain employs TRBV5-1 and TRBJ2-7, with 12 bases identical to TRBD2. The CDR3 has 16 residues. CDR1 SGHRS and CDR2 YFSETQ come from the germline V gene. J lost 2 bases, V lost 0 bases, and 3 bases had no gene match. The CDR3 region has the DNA TGCGCCAGCAGCTTGGACGGACTAGCGGGACCCTACGAGCAGTACTTC. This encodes CASSLDGLAGPYEQYF.

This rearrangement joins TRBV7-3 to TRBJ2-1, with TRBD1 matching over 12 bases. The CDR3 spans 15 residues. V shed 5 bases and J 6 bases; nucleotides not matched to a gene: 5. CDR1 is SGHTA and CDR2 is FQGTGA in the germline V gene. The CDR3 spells CASSRQGQGANEQFF. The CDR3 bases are TGTGCCAGCAGCCGCCAGGGACAGGGGGCCAATGAGCAGTTCTTC.

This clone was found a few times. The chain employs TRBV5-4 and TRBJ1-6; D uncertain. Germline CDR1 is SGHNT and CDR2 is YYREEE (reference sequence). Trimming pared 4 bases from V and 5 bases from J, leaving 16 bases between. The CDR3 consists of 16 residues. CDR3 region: CASSAYVAGHNSPLHF. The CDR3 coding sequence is TGTGCCAGCAGCGCGTACGTGGCCGGCCATAATTCACCCCTCCACTTT.

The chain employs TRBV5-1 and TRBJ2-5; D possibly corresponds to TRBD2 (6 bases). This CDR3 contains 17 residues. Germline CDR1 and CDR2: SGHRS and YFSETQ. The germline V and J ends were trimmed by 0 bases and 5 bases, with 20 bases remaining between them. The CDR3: CASSLGRGTSRQETQYF. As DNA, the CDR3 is TGCGCCAGCAGCTTGGGACGGGGGACGTCCCGCCAGGAGACCCAGTACTTC.

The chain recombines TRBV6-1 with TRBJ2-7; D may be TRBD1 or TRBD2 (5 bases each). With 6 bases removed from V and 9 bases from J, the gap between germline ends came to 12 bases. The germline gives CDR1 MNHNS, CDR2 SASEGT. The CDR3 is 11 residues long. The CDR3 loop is CASSQERGQYV. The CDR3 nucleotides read TGTGCCAGCAGCCAAGAGAGGGGGCAGTACGTC.

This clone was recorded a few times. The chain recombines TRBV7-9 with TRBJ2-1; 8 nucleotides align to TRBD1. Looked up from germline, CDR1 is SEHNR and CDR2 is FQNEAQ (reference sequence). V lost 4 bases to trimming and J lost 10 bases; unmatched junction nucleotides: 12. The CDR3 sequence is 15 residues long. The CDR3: CASSSDRVLPREQFF. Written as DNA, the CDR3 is TGTGCCAGCAGCTCGGACAGGGTCTTACCACGGGAGCAGTTCTTC. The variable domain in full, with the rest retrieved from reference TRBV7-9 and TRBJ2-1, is DTGVSQNPRHKITKRGQNVTFRCDPISEHNRLYWYRQTLGQGPEFLTYFQNEAQLEKSRLLSDRFSAERPKGSFSTLEIQRTEQGDSAMYLCASSSDRVLPREQFFGPGTRLTVL.

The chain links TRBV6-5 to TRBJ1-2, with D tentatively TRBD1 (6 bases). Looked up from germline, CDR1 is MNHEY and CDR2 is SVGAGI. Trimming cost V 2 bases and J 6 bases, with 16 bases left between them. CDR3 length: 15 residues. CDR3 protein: CASSYSHRDGDGYTF. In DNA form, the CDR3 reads TGTGCCAGCAGTTACAGTCACAGGGATGGGGATGGCTACACCTTC.

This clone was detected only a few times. The CDR3 here is CASSELAGGQSGEQFF. The CDR3 bases are TGTGCCAGCAGTGAACTAGCGGGGGGGCAGTCGGGTGAGCAGTTCTTC. The V gene is TRBV6-1, the J gene TRBJ2-1, with 12 bases fitting TRBD2. Germline V CDR1 and CDR2: MNHNS, SASEGT. CDR3 length equals 16 residues. Losses at the gene ends were 2 bases for V and 9 bases for J; bases not matched to a gene: 8.

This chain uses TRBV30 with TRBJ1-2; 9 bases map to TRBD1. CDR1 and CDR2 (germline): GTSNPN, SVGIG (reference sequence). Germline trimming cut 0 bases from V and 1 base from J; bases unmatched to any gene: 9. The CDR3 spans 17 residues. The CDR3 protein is CAWSVQGTGSRNYGYTF. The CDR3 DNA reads TGTGCCTGGAGTGTACAGGGGACAGGGAGCCGTAACTATGGCTACACCTTC.

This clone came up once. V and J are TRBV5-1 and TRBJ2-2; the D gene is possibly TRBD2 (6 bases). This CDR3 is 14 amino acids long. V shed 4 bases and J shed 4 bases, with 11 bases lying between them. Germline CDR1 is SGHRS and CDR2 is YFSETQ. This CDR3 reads CASSGREVTGELFF. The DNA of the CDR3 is TGCGCCAGCAGCGGCAGGGAGGTCACCGGGGAGCTGTTTTTT.

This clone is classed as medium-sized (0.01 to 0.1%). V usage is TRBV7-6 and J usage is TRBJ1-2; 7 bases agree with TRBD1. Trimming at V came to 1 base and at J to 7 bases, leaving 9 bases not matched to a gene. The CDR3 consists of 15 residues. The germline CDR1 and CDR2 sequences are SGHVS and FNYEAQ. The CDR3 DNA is TGTGCCAGCAGCTTAGATCAAGGGGGCGCGGGTGGCTACACCTTC. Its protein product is CASSLDQGGAGGYTF.

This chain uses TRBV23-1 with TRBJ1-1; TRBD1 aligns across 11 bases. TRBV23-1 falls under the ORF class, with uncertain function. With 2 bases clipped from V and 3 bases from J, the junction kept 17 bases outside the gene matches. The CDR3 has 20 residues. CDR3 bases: TGCGCCAGCAGTCAACCCTCCGCGGGTCCGGGGACAGGGGGGCACACTGAAGCTTTCTTT. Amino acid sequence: CASSQPSAGPGTGGHTEAFF.

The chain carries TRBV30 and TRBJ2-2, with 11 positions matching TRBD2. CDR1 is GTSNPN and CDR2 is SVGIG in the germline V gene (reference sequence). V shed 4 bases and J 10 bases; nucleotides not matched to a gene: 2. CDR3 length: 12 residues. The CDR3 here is CAWTTSGVELFF. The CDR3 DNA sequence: TGTGCCTGGACGACTAGCGGGGTGGAGCTGTTTTTT.

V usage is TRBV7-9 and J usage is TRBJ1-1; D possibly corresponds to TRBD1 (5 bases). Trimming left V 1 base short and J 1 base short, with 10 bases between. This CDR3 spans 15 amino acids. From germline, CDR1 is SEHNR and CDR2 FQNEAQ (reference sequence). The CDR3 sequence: CASSLGSGKNTEAFF. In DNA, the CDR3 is TGTGCCAGCAGCTTAGGGTCAGGGAAGAACACTGAAGCTTTCTTT. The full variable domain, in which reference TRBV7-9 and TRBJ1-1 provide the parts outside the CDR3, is DTGVSQNPRHKITKRGQNVTFRCDPISEHNRLYWYRQTLGQGPEFLTYFQNEAQLEKSRLLSDRFSAERPKGSFSTLEIQRTEQGDSAMYLCASSLGSGKNTEAFFGQGTRLTVV.

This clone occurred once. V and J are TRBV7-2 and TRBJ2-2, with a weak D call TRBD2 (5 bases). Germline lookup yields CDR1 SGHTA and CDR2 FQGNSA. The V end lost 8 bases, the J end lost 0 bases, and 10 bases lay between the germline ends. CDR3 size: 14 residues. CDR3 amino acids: CASPEAANTGELFF. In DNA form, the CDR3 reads TGTGCCAGCCCGGAGGCGGCGAACACCGGGGAGCTGTTTTTT.

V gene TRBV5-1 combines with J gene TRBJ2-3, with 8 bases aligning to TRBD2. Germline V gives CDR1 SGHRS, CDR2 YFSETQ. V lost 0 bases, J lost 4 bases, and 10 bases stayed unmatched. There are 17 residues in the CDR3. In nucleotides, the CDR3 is TGCGCCAGCAGCTTGGGCCCGGGAGGGACCAGGTCAGATACGCAGTATTTT. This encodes CASSLGPGGTRSDTQYF.

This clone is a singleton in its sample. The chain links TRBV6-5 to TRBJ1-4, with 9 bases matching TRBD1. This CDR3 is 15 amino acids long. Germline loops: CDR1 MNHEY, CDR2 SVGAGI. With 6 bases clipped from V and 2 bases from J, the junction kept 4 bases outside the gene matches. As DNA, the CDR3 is TGTGCCAGCAGCCGGACAGGGGTTACTAATGAAAAACTGTTTTTT. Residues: CASSRTGVTNEKLFF.

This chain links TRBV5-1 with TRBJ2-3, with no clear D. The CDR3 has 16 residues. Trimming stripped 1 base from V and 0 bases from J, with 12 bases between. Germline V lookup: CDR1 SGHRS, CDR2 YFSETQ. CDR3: CASSLFSTESTDTQYF. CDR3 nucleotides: TGCGCCAGCAGCTTGTTCTCTACAGAGAGCACAGATACGCAGTATTTT.

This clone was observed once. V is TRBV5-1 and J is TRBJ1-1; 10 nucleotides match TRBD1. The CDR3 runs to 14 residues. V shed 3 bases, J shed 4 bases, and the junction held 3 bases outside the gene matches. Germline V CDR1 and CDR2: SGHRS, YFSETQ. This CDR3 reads CASSSDRGITEAFF. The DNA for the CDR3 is TGCGCCAGCAGCTCGGACAGGGGGATCACTGAAGCTTTCTTT.